The 29 T cell receptor beta chains in this list originate from one sample, sequenced in a study of blood T cells in healthy people across ages. Combining a sample-barcoded 5' primer with a J-beta primer mix, a second PCR ran for about 7 to 12 cycles. TCRdb re-called the 5' RACE reads through MiXCR, storing one row per CDR3 protein. Of around 1.5 million distinct CDR3 sequences listed, about 35% are singletons. The material sequenced was blood. These TCRs come from a woman younger than 45 in good health.

This clonotype came up a few times. The chain is built from TRBV7-2 and TRBJ2-1, with 7 bases that match TRBD2. Germline lookup yields CDR1 SGHTA and CDR2 FQGNSA. Trimming removed 5 bases from V and 2 bases from J; junction bases left unmatched: 21. CDR3 size: 20 residues. The CDR3 is CASSPALGGGLPVTYNEQFF. DNA of the CDR3: TGTGCCAGCAGCCCGGCACTAGGCGGGGGATTACCCGTCACCTACAATGAGCAGTTCTTC.

This clonotype was seen more than once but under ten times. The rearrangement links TRBV20-1 to TRBJ2-3; tentative D call: TRBD1 (6 bases). Germline V lookup: CDR1 DFQATT, CDR2 SNEGSKA (reference sequence). Trimming took off 6 bases at V and 3 bases at J, with 19 bases between the two ends. There are 15 residues in the CDR3. CDR3 bases: TGCAGTGCCACCCCCTCGACAGGACCGACAGATACGCAGTATTTT. Its translation is CSATPSTGPTDTQYF.

This clonotype was counted only a few times. The chain has TRBV6-6 and TRBJ1-2, with 7 bases matching TRBD1. Germline CDR1 and CDR2: MNHNY and SVGAGI (reference sequence). The trim removed 4 bases at V and 11 bases at J, leaving 13 bases unmatched. The CDR3 has 14 residues. The CDR3 loop reads CASSSARDSRGYTF. DNA of the CDR3: TGTGCCAGCAGTTCCGCCCGGGACAGCCGGGGGTACACCTTC.

This clonotype was observed a handful of times. This chain connects TRBV6-5 to TRBJ2-5; TRBD2 matches at 7 bases. Losses at the gene ends were 4 bases for V and 4 bases for J; bases not matched to a gene: 12. The CDR3 is 16 amino acids. CDR1 MNHEY and CDR2 SVGAGI come from the germline V gene. The CDR3 nucleotides are TGTGCCAGCAGTTCGGGGGAGGGAACAACTCGAGAGACCCAGTACTTC. Protein sequence: CASSSGEGTTRETQYF.

This clonotype was detected a few times. The CDR3 nucleotides read TGCAGTGCTAGAGATCGTGGGGGGGGCTTCACAGATACGCAGTATTTT. As protein: CSARDRGGGFTDTQYF. This chain joins TRBV20-1 and TRBJ2-3; D is possibly TRBD2 (7 bases). Trimming left V 0 bases short and J 2 bases short, with 15 bases between. CDR1 is DFQATT and CDR2 is SNEGSKA in the germline V gene (reference sequence). The CDR3 covers 16 residues.

This chain connects TRBV27 to TRBJ2-4, with a weak D call TRBD2 (6 bases). Deletions cut 2 bases from V and 0 bases from J, with 11 bases between. Looked up from germline, CDR1 is MNHEY and CDR2 is SMNVEV (reference sequence). The length of the CDR3 is 16 residues. CDR3 sequence (DNA): TGTGCCAGCAGTTTACCCCGGGGACTAGCCAAAAACATTCAGTACTTC. Amino acids: CASSLPRGLAKNIQYF.

This clonotype has a count of ten or more. The chain links TRBV5-5 to TRBJ2-7; TRBD2 is a possible D gene (6 bases). Deletions cut 0 bases from V and 4 bases from J, with 11 bases between. Germline CDR1 is SGHKS and CDR2 is YYEKEE (reference sequence). The CDR3 runs 14 residues. CDR3 nucleotide sequence: TGTGCCAGCAGCTTGGCCCAGCGGGTTTACGAGCAGTACTTC. As protein: CASSLAQRVYEQYF.

This clonotype was counted once. This sequence joins TRBV18 and TRBJ2-6; D is unclear. The CDR3 loop spans 16 amino acids. From germline, CDR1 is KGHSH and CDR2 LQKENI. V was shortened by 0 bases and J by 5 bases, with 11 bases between the two germline ends. Here the CDR3 reads CASSPPVQGWANVLTF. CDR3 bases: TGTGCCAGCTCACCACCGGTACAAGGCTGGGCCAACGTCCTGACTTTC.

The chain is built from TRBV21-1 and TRBJ2-1. TRBV21-1 is a known pseudogene. This CDR3 is 11 amino acids long. In nucleotides, the CDR3 is TGTGCCAGCAGAGTAAATCGAGTGTGGTTCTTC. It encodes CASRVNRVWFF.

V usage is TRBV7-6 and J usage is TRBJ2-2; tentative D call: TRBD1 (5 bases). Trimming shortened V by 2 bases and J by 7 bases, and 14 bases separated the two germline ends. CDR3 length: 15 residues. Germline V gene sequence: CDR1 SGHVS, CDR2 FNYEAQ. CDR3 protein: CASSLNPGKGGELFF. CDR3 DNA: TGTGCCAGCAGCTTAAATCCAGGGAAGGGCGGGGAGCTGTTTTTT.

This chain links TRBV4-1 with TRBJ1-2, with 7 bases lining up with TRBD1. This CDR3 contains 15 residues. Trimming cost V 2 bases and J 2 bases; bases outside gene matches: 5. Germline CDR1 reads MGHRA; CDR2 reads YSYEKL. The CDR3 DNA follows: TGCGCCAGCAGCCAACCCGTACAGGGGAACTATGGCTACACCTTC. It translates to CASSQPVQGNYGYTF.

The chain combines TRBV28 with TRBJ1-2; D gene unclear. CDR1 is MDHEN, CDR2 SYDVKM, per germline. V lost 2 bases and J 4 bases, leaving 5 bases between the germline ends. This CDR3 contains 12 residues. In DNA form, the CDR3 reads TGTGCCAGCAGTTTACCCTCCTATGGCTACACCTTC. This gives the protein CASSLPSYGYTF.

V and J are TRBV20-1 and TRBJ2-5, with D possibly being TRBD1 (6 bases). Germline CDR1 DFQATT, CDR2 SNEGSKA (reference sequence). Trimming shortened V by 3 bases and J by 5 bases, and 16 bases separated the two germline ends. This CDR3 contains 14 residues. The CDR3 loop is CSASTGRPGETQYF. As DNA, the CDR3 is TGCAGTGCTAGTACAGGGAGACCGGGGGAGACCCAGTACTTC.

The chain couples TRBV20-1 to TRBJ2-5; 11 bases map to TRBD2. Germline assignment: CDR1 DFQATT and CDR2 SNEGSKA (reference sequence). This CDR3 is built from 14 residues. For the CDR3, the DNA is TGCGGGGGATGGTCACTAGCGGGGGAAAAGACCCAGTACTTC. It yields the protein CGGWSLAGEKTQYF.

The gene calls are TRBV7-8 and TRBJ2-1, with 8 bases fitting TRBD1. Germline values: CDR1 SGHVS, CDR2 FQNEAQ. This CDR3 is 19 amino acids long. J lost 8 bases, V lost 2 bases, and 20 bases had no gene match. The CDR3 loop reads CASSLLGRGLGRRYHEQFF. DNA for the CDR3: TGTGCCAGCAGCTTATTAGGCAGGGGGCTAGGGAGGAGGTATCATGAGCAGTTCTTC.

This clonotype turned up a few times. The V call is TRBV7-2, the J call TRBJ2-6, with 7 bases aligning to TRBD1. The CDR3 contains 20 residues. Germline V lookup: CDR1 SGHTA, CDR2 FQGNSA. The ends lost 8 bases at V and 3 bases at J; junction bases unmatched: 22. CDR3 loop: CASLRMTDRVETGGANVLTF. The CDR3 DNA reads as TGTGCCAGCCTCCGGATGACCGACAGGGTCGAAACGGGTGGGGCCAACGTCCTGACTTTC.

In its sample, this clonotype was seen a few times. The chain combines TRBV15 with TRBJ2-7, with D perhaps TRBD1 or TRBD2 (6 bases each). There are 15 residues in the CDR3. Germline V gene lookup returns CDR1 LNHNV and CDR2 YYDKDF (reference sequence). The ends were cut back, 5 bases at V and 6 bases at J, with 20 bases in the middle. The CDR3 here is CATSGIGGLKGEQYF. CDR3 DNA sequence: TGTGCCACCAGCGGGATCGGGGGCCTCAAAGGCGAGCAGTACTTC.

The chain couples TRBV6-1 to TRBJ2-1, with 9 bases lining up with TRBD2. V lost 7 bases and J lost 2; bases outside the gene matches: 3. Germline CDR1 is MNHNS and CDR2 is SASEGT. This CDR3 has 14 amino acids. The CDR3 loop is CASKLAGTYNEQFF. CDR3 nucleotides: TGTGCCAGCAAGCTAGCGGGGACCTACAATGAGCAGTTCTTC.

V gene TRBV9 combines with J gene TRBJ2-1; 8 nucleotides match TRBD2. This CDR3 has 17 amino acids. Germline CDR1 reads SGDLS; CDR2 reads YYNGEE. V trimming: 4 bases; J trimming: 5 bases; junction bases outside the gene matches: 14. The DNA of the CDR3 is TGTGCCAGCAGCCCACATAGCGGGGCCTTGGGAAACAATGAGCAGTTCTTC. It specifies CASSPHSGALGNNEQFF.

Only a few counts were recorded for this clonotype. This chain uses TRBV29-1 with TRBJ2-7; TRBD2 matches at 8 bases. The CDR3 has 15 amino acids. Trimming cost V 6 bases and J 1 base; bases outside gene matches: 11. Germline-derived CDR1 and CDR2 are SQVTM and ANQGSEA. CDR3: CSVRLAGSPSYEQYF. DNA of the CDR3: TGCAGCGTCCGTTTAGCGGGGAGCCCTTCCTACGAGCAGTACTTC.

This clonotype was detected only a few times. V is TRBV5-1 and J is TRBJ2-7; maybe TRBD2 (6 bases). The CDR3 has 13 amino acids. V was pared by 7 bases and J by 6 bases, with 17 bases between. Germline V gene sequence: CDR1 SGHRS, CDR2 YFSETQ. The CDR3 here is CASSTAGGREQYF. The CDR3 region has the DNA TGCGCCAGCTCGACCGCCGGGGGACGCGAGCAGTACTTC.

This chain joins TRBV12-5 and TRBJ1-1, with D uncertain. This CDR3 spans 13 amino acids. The germline V and J ends were trimmed by 1 base and 5 bases, with 8 bases remaining between them. The V gene's germline CDR1 is LGHNT and CDR2 FRNRAP. The CDR3 region has the DNA TGTGCTAGTGGTTTGGAATTCGCAACTGAAGCTTTCTTT. Residues: CASGLEFATEAFF.

The chain carries TRBV27 and TRBJ1-1, with 7 bases lining up with TRBD1. Germline trimming cut 2 bases from V and 6 bases from J; bases unmatched to any gene: 9. The CDR3 is made up of 15 amino acids. Germline-derived CDR1 and CDR2 are MNHEY and SMNVEV (reference sequence). The CDR3 sequence: CASSLHRQGGAEAFF. CDR3 coding DNA: TGTGCCAGCAGTTTACATCGACAGGGTGGGGCTGAAGCTTTCTTT.

For this clonotype: The junction departs from the called germline gene at one end, perhaps through a read error. The chain employs TRBV7-9 and TRBJ1-2; D not resolved. The CDR3 extends over 12 amino acids. Looked up from germline, CDR1 is SEHNR and CDR2 is FQNEAQ (reference sequence). The CDR3: CASSLAGNGHTF. Here the CDR3 DNA reads TGTGCCAGCAGCTTAGCGGGGAATGGCCACACCTTC.

The rearrangement links TRBV5-6 to TRBJ1-1, with TRBD1 matching over 7 bases. Germline lookup yields CDR1 SGHDT and CDR2 YYEEEE. The CDR3 is 15 amino acids. J gave up 1 base and V 5 bases, and 8 bases lay outside the gene matches. CDR3 sequence: CASRYGTAPNTEAFF. CDR3 sequence (DNA): TGTGCCAGCAGATACGGGACAGCTCCGAACACTGAAGCTTTCTTT.

This clonotype was picked up a small number of times. The chain joins TRBV13 to TRBJ2-1; 10 bases line up with TRBD2. The CDR3 has 15 amino acids. The trim removed 0 bases at V and 9 bases at J, leaving 5 bases unmatched. Germline lookup yields CDR1 PRHDT and CDR2 FYEKMQ (reference sequence). The CDR3 region is CASSLGLAGVSEQFF. CDR3 bases: TGTGCCAGCAGCTTAGGCCTAGCGGGAGTTAGTGAGCAGTTCTTC. The full variable domain, its missing parts supplied by reference TRBV13 and TRBJ2-1, is AAGVIQSPRHLIKEKRETATLKCYPIPRHDTVYWYQQGPGQDPQFLISFYEKMQSDKGSIPDRFSAQQFSDYHSELNMSSLELGDSALYFCASSLGLAGVSEQFFGPGTRLTVL.

This clonotype was observed a handful of times. The genes are TRBV7-6 and TRBJ2-2, with 7 bases identical to TRBD2. The germline CDR1 and CDR2 sequences are SGHVS and FNYEAQ. V lost 2 bases, J lost 2 bases, and 11 bases stayed unmatched. The CDR3 contains 18 residues. The CDR3 DNA follows: TGTGCCAGCAGCTTATCCGGCCGGGCTAGCGGAAACACCGGGGAGCTGTTTTTT. It translates to CASSLSGRASGNTGELFF.

This clonotype was observed a handful of times. The rearrangement links TRBV6-5 to TRBJ2-1, with D possibly being TRBD1 (5 bases). V gave up 6 bases and J gave up 8 bases, with 14 bases separating them. The germline gives CDR1 MNHEY, CDR2 SVGAGI. This CDR3 has 13 amino acids. The CDR3 is CASSIDRAHEQFF. CDR3 in DNA: TGTGCCAGCAGCATCGACAGAGCTCATGAGCAGTTCTTC.

This clonotype showed up many times. The chain has TRBV4-1 and TRBJ2-3; D is possibly TRBD1 or TRBD2 (6 bases each). The CDR3 totals 13 residues. V shed 3 bases and J shed 5 bases, with 9 bases lying between them. The germline CDR1 and CDR2 sequences are MGHRA and YSYEKL. The CDR3 bases are TGCGCCAGCAGCCACAGGGGAGGAGATACGCAGTATTTT. Translation gives CASSHRGGDTQYF.